A single TCR beta chain is shown here with its context. TCRdb re-analysed the RT-PCR reads in MiXCR, keeping a single row per CDR3 protein. The sample shows about a million distinct CDR3 sequences, roughly 18% of them seen only once. This entry comes from a study of patients and donors after allogeneic stem cell transplantation. The trim removed 4 bases at V and 1 base at J, leaving 6 bases unmatched. CDR1 is SQVTM and CDR2 is ANQGSEA in the germline V gene. CDR3 length: 14 residues. The receptor comes from a human donor who was either an allogeneic HSCT recipient or a stem cell or donor lymphocyte infusion donor (not recorded which). It is not recorded whose cells these are; they may come from a transplant donor. The chain links TRBV29-1 to TRBJ2-5; 7 bases line up with TRBD1. The sample was blood, either unsorted or a sorted T cell fraction (not recorded which). CDR3 in amino acids: CSVGGGAGQETQYF. For the CDR3, the DNA is TGCAGCGTTGGAGGGGGCGCGGGCCAAGAGACCCAGTACTTC.